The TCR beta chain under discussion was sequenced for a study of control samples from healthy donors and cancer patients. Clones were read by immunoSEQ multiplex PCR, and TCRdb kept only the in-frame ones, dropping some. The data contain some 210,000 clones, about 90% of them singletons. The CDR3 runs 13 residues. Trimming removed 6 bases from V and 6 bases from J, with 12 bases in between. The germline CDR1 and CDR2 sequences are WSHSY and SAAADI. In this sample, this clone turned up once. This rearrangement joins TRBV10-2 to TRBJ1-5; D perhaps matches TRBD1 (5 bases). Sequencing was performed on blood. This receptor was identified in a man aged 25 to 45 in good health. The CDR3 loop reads CASREGTLQPQHF. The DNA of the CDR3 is TGCGCCAGCAGGGAAGGGACCCTTCAGCCCCAGCATTTT.